These 5 T cell receptor beta chains share one sample of origin, sequenced in a study of blood T cells in healthy people across ages. Sample-barcoded 5' priming and a J-beta primer mix drove a second PCR of about 6 to 12 cycles. TCRdb processed the 5' RACE reads anew with MiXCR; each CDR3 protein has one entry. The sample lists some 1.4 million distinct CDR3 sequences, roughly 40% occurring once. Sequencing was performed on blood. These receptors were taken from a woman aged 18 to 35 in good health.

The V and J genes are TRBV20-1 and TRBJ2-3; tentative D call: TRBD2 (5 bases). The V and J ends lost 6 bases and 0 bases respectively, with 16 bases between them. In germline, CDR1 is DFQATT, CDR2 SNEGSKA (reference sequence). This CDR3 spans 15 amino acids. The CDR3 DNA reads as TGCAGTGCCTCCCGGACTGCGGCGAGCACAGATACGCAGTATTTT. It translates to CSASRTAASTDTQYF.

The chain carries TRBV30 and TRBJ2-5; D is possibly TRBD2 (6 bases). The ends were cut back, 1 base at V and 11 bases at J, with 14 bases in the middle. In germline, CDR1 is GTSNPN, CDR2 SVGIG (reference sequence). The CDR3 loop spans 12 amino acids. The CDR3 is CAWSDAGLGQYF. The CDR3 nucleotides are TGTGCCTGGAGTGACGCGGGACTTGGGCAGTACTTC.

The chain has TRBV3-1 and TRBJ2-5; D might be TRBD1 or TRBD2, each matching 5 bases. With the DNA end fitting TRBJ2-7 better, the J assignment may be wrong. This CDR3 contains 15 residues. The germline V gene encodes CDR1 LGHDT and CDR2 YNNKEL (reference sequence). The CDR3 DNA follows: TGTGCCAGCAGCCAACGCATGGGGGTTCGGTACGAGCAGTACTTC. Translating gives CASSQRMGVRYEQYF.

This clonotype appeared a few times. The V gene is TRBV7-2, the J gene TRBJ2-5, with 7 nucleotides matching TRBD1. The tail of the sequence fits TRBJ2-7 better, so the J call may be wrong. Germline-derived CDR1 and CDR2 are SGHTA and FQGNSA. The CDR3 consists of 14 residues. In nucleotides, the CDR3 is TGTGCCAGCAGCTTAGCGGTCAGGGGGTACGAGCAGTACTTC. This sequence encodes CASSLAVRGYEQYF.

The chain carries TRBV2 and TRBJ2-3; D remains ambiguous. The CDR3 is 10 amino acids. In germline, CDR1 is SNHLY, CDR2 FYNNEI. V lost 7 bases to trimming and J lost 7 bases, with 6 bases between them. This CDR3 reads CASNSYTQYF. Here the CDR3 DNA reads TGTGCCAGCAATAGTTATACGCAGTATTTT.